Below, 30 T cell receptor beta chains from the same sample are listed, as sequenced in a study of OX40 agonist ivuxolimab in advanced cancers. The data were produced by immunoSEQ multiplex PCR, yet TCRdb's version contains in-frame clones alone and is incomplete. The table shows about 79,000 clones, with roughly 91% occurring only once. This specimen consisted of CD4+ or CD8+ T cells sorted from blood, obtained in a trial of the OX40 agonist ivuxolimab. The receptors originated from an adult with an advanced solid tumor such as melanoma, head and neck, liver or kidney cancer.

The CDR3 reads CASSIVPGMNTEAFF. In DNA form, the CDR3 reads TGTGCCAGTAGTATAGTCCCGGGCATGAACACTGAAGCTTTCTTT. The J gene is TRBJ1-1, the V gene TRBV19; D is unresolved. There are 15 residues in the CDR3. V was cut by 1 base and J by 0 bases, with 9 bases left in between. CDR1 and CDR2 from the germline V gene are LNHDA and SQIVND (reference sequence).

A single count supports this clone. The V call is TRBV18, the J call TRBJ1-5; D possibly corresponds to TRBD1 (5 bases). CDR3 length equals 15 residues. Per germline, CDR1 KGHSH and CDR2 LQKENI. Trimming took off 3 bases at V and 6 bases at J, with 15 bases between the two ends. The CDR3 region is CASSPGKTAGQPQHF. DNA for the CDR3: TGTGCCAGCTCACCGGGCAAGACAGCGGGTCAGCCCCAGCATTTT.

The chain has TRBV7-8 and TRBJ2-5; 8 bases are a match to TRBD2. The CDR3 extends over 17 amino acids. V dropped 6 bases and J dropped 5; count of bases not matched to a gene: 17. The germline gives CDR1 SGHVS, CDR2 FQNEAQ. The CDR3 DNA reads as TGTGCCAGCAGTTATTTAGCGGGGCCGCCGGCTGGGGAGACCCAGTACTTC. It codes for CASSYLAGPPAGETQYF.

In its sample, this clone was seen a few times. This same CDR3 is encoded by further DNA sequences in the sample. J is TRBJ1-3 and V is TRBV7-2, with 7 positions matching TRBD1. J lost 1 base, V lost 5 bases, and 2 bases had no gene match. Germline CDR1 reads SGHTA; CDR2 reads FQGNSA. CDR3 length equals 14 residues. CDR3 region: CASSRRGSGNTIYF. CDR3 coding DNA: TGTGCCAGCAGCCGCAGGGGGTCTGGAAACACCATATATTTT.

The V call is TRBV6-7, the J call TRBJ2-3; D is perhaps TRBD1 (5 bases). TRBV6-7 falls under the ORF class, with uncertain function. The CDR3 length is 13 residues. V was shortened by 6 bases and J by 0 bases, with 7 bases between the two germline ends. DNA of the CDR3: TGTGCCAGCAGGACAGTTAGCACAGATACGCAGTATTTT. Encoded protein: CASRTVSTDTQYF.

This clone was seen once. The CDR3 protein is CASSSGRDRVANTEAFF. For the CDR3, the DNA is TGTGCCAGCAGCTCAGGCCGGGACAGGGTGGCGAACACTGAAGCTTTCTTT. The rearrangement joins TRBV7-6 to TRBJ1-1, with 9 bases lining up with TRBD1. Germline CDR1 SGHVS, CDR2 FNYEAQ. J was trimmed by 1 base and V by 4 bases; bases with no gene match: 10. This CDR3 is built from 17 residues.

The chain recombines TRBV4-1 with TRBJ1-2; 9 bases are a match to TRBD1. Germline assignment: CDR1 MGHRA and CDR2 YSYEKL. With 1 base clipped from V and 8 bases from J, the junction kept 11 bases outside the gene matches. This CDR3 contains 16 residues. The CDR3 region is CASSQVRDRVLGGYTF. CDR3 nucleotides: TGCGCCAGCAGCCAAGTAAGGGACAGGGTGCTAGGGGGCTACACCTTC.

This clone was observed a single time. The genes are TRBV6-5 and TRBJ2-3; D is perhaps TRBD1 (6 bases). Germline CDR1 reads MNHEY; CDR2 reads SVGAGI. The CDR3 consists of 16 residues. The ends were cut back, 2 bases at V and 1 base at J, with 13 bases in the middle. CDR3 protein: CASSYQSDSRTDTQYF. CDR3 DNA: TGTGCCAGCAGTTACCAATCGGACAGCCGCACAGATACGCAGTATTTT.

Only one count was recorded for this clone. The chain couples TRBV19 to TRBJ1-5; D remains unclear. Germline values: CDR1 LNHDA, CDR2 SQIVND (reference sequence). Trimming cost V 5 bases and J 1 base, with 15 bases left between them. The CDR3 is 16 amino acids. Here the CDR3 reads CASSPLGKASNQPQHF. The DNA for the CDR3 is TGTGCCAGTAGTCCCCTGGGGAAGGCGAGCAATCAGCCCCAGCATTTT.

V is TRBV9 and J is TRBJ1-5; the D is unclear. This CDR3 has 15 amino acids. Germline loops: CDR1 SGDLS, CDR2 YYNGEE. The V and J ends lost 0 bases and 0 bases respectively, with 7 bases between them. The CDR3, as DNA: TGTGCCAGCAGCGTAGGCGGATTTAGCAATCAGCCCCAGCATTTT. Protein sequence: CASSVGGFSNQPQHF.

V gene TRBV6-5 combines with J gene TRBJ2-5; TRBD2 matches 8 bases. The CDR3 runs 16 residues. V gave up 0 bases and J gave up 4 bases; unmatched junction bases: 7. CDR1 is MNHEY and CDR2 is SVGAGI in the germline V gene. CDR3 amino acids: CASSYSGGAAIETQYF. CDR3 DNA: TGTGCCAGCAGTTACTCCGGGGGGGCGGCGATAGAGACCCAGTACTTC.

The CDR3 reads CASSEIASFTDTQYF. The CDR3 DNA follows: TGCGCCAGCAGTGAGATAGCGTCCTTCACAGATACGCAGTATTTT. The chain joins TRBV10-2 to TRBJ2-3, with TRBD2 as a possible D gene (5 bases). Trimming pared 2 bases from V and 2 bases from J, leaving 11 bases between. The CDR3 has 15 residues. Germline V CDR1 and CDR2: WSHSY, SAAADI.

The CDR3 reads CASSDQGVYTEAFF. For the CDR3, the DNA is TGTGCCAGCAGTGATCAGGGGGTCTACACTGAAGCTTTCTTT. The gene calls are TRBV6-1 and TRBJ1-1; 7 nucleotides align to TRBD1. The CDR3 runs to 14 residues. Trimming removed 3 bases from V and 3 bases from J; junction bases left unmatched: 4. Germline CDR1 reads MNHNS; CDR2 reads SASEGT.

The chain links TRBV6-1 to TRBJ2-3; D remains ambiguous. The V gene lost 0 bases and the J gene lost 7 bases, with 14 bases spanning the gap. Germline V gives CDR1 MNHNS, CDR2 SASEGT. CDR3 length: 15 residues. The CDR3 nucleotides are TGTGCCAGCAGTGAAGCCTCGCACGGCACTTATACGCAGTATTTT. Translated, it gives CASSEASHGTYTQYF.

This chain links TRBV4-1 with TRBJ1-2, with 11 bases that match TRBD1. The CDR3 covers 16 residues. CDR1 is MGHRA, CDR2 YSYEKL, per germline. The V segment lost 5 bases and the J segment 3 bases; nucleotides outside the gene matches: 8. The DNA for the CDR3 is TGCGCCAGCAGCGGGACAGGGGGACTAGTCGACTATGGCTACACCTTC. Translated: CASSGTGGLVDYGYTF.

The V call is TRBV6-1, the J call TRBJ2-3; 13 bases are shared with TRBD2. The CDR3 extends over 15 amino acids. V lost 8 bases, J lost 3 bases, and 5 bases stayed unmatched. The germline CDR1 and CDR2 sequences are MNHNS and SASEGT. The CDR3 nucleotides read TGTGCCAGCTATCTACTAGCGGGGGGGACAGATACGCAGTATTTT. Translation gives CASYLLAGGTDTQYF.

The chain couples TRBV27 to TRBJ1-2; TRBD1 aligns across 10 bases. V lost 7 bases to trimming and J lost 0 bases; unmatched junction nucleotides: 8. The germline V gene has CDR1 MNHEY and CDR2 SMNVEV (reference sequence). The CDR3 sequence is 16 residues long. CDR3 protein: CASTPGQGYPNYGYTF. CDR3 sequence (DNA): TGTGCCAGCACCCCGGGACAGGGGTATCCTAACTATGGCTACACCTTC.

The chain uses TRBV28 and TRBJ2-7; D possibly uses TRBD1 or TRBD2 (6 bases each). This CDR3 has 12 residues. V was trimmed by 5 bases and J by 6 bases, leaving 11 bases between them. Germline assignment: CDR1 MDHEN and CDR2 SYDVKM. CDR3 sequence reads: CASSVQGGEQYV. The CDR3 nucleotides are TGTGCCAGCAGTGTACAGGGAGGCGAGCAGTACGTC.

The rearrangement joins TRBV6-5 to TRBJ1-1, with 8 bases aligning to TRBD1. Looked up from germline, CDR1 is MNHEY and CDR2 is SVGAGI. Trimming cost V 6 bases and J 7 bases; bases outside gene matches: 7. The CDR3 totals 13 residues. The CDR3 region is CASRLDRGGEAFF. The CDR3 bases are TGTGCCAGCAGATTAGACAGGGGCGGTGAAGCTTTCTTT.

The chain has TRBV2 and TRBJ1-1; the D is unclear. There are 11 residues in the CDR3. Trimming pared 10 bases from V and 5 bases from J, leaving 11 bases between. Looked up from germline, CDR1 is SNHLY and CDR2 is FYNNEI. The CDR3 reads CATRVRTEAFF. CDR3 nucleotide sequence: TGTGCCACACGCGTCCGAACTGAAGCTTTCTTT.

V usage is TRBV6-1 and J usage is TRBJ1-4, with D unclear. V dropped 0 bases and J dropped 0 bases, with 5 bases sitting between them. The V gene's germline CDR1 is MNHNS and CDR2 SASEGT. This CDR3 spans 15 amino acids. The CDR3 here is CASSEALATNEKLFF. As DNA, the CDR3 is TGTGCCAGCAGTGAAGCGCTTGCAACTAATGAAAAACTGTTTTTT.

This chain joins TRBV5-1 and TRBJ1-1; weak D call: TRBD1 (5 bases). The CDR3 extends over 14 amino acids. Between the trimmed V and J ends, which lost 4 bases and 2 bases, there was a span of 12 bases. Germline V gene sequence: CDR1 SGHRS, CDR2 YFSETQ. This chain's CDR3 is CASSPQGLNTEAFF. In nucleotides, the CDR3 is TGCGCCAGCAGCCCGCAGGGCCTCAACACTGAAGCTTTCTTT.

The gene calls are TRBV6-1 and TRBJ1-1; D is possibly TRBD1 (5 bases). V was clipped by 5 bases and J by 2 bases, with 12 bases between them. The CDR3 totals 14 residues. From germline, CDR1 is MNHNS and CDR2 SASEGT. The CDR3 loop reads CASSRDPLNTEAFF. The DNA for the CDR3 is TGTGCCAGCAGTCGGGACCCATTAAACACTGAAGCTTTCTTT.

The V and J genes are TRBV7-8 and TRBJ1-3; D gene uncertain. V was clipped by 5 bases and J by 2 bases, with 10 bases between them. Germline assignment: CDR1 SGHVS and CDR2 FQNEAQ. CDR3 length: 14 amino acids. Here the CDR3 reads CASSLGLAGNTIYF. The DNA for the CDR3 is TGTGCCAGCAGCCTTGGACTGGCTGGAAACACCATATATTTT.

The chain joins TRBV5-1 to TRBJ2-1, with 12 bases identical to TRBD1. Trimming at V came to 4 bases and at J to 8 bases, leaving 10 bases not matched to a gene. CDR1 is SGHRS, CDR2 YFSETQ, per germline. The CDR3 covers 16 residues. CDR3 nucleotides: TGCGCCAGCAGCGTGCTTTATGGGACAGGGGGCGATGAGCAGTTCTTC. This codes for CASSVLYGTGGDEQFF.

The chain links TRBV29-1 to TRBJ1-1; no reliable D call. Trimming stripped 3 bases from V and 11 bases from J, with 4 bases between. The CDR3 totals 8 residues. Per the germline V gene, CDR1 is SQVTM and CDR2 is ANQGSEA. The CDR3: CSVDGAFF. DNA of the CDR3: TGCAGCGTTGATGGTGCTTTCTTT.

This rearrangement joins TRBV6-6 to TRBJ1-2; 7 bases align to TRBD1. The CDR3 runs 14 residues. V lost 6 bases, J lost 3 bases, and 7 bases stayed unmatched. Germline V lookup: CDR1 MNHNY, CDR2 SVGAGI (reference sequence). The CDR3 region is CASRNPGQYYGYTF. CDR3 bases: TGTGCCAGCAGAAACCCGGGACAGTACTATGGCTACACCTTC.

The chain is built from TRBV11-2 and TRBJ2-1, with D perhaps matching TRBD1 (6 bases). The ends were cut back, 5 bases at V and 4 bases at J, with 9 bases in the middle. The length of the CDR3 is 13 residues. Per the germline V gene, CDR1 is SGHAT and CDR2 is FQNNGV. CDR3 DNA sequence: TGTGCCAGCAGCGCCAGGGGTTACAATGAGCAGTTCTTC. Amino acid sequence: CASSARGYNEQFF.

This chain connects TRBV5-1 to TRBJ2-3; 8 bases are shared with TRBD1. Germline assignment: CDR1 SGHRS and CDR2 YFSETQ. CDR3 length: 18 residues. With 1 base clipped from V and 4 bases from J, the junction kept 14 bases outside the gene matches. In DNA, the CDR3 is TGCGCCAGCAGCTTGTATTGGACAGGGACACAGGCGGCAGATACGCAGTATTTT. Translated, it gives CASSLYWTGTQAADTQYF.

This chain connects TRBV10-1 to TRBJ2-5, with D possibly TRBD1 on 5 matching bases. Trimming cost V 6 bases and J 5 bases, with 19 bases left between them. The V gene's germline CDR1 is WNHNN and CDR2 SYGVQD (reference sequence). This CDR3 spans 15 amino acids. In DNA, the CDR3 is TGCGCCAGCAGCATTTTCCAAGGGGCTTCGGAGACCCAGTACTTC. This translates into CASSIFQGASETQYF.